These 21 T cell receptor beta chains were all obtained from the same sample, sequenced in a study of blood T cell repertoires in COVID-19. Here immunoSEQ multiplex PCR was the method, and the copy in TCRdb shows in-frame clones only, minus some. The sample has under 200,000 clones; roughly 86% are singletons. The specimen sequenced was peripheral blood. The receptors come from an older man with acute or convalescent COVID-19.

The J gene is TRBJ2-7, the V gene TRBV6-5; 10 bases align to TRBD2. Per the germline V gene, CDR1 is MNHEY and CDR2 is SVGAGI. The CDR3 sequence is 14 residues long. Trimming removed 6 bases from V and 2 bases from J; junction bases left unmatched: 4. CDR3 nucleotides: TGTGCCAGCAGCTTAGGACTAGCGGCCTACGAGCAGTACTTC. Its translation: CASSLGLAAYEQYF.

V gene TRBV27 combines with J gene TRBJ2-3; TRBD2 matches 10 bases. The CDR3 covers 16 residues. CDR1 and CDR2 (germline): MNHEY, SMNVEV (reference sequence). Trimming removed 2 bases from V and 4 bases from J; junction bases left unmatched: 6. CDR3 sequence (DNA): TGTGCCAGCAGTTTAGTAGCGGGAGGATCCCCAGATACGCAGTATTTT. Residues: CASSLVAGGSPDTQYF.

The DNA for the CDR3 is TGTGCCAGCAAGGAGGGGATCAATCAGCCCCAGCATTTT. It is translated as CASKEGINQPQHF. V gene TRBV28 combines with J gene TRBJ1-5; D is perhaps TRBD1 (5 bases). The length of the CDR3 is 13 residues. CDR1 and CDR2 from the germline V gene are MDHEN and SYDVKM. V lost 7 bases and J lost 3, with 10 bases in between.

This clone was found once. This chain joins TRBV29-1 and TRBJ2-5; D not resolved. This CDR3 is 12 amino acids long. CDR1 and CDR2 from the germline V gene are SQVTM and ANQGSEA. V lost 8 bases to trimming and J lost 5 bases, with 15 bases between them. The CDR3 bases are TGCAGCCCACCCCCTAGGAAGGAGACCCAGTACTTC. It yields the protein CSPPPRKETQYF.

The V call is TRBV20-1, the J call TRBJ1-1; 7 bases map to TRBD1. This CDR3 contains 11 residues. Germline lookup yields CDR1 DFQATT and CDR2 SNEGSKA (reference sequence). J lost 7 bases, V lost 3 bases, and 2 bases had no gene match. The CDR3 nucleotides are TGCAGTGCTAGGAACAGGGGTGAAGCTTTCTTT. This codes for CSARNRGEAFF.

This clone was found once. This chain joins TRBV13 and TRBJ2-7; 16 bases line up with TRBD2. This CDR3 is 16 amino acids long. Trimming cost V 5 bases and J 6 bases; bases outside gene matches: 7. The germline gives CDR1 PRHDT, CDR2 FYEKMQ (reference sequence). The CDR3 DNA reads TGTGCCAGCAGCCAAGGGACTAGCGGGGGGGCGGGCGAGCAGTACTTC. It is translated as CASSQGTSGGAGEQYF.

The count of this clone is one. The V gene is TRBV7-2, the J gene TRBJ2-7; weak D call: TRBD1 (5 bases). This CDR3 is 14 amino acids long. Per the germline V gene, CDR1 is SGHTA and CDR2 is FQGNSA. With 6 bases removed from V and 3 bases from J, the gap between germline ends came to 15 bases. The CDR3 DNA is TGTGCCAGCAGTCTACAACAGGATATCTACGAGCAGTACTTC. It encodes CASSLQQDIYEQYF.

The chain couples TRBV9 to TRBJ2-3, with a possible D match to TRBD1 (5 bases). Germline CDR1 is SGDLS and CDR2 is YYNGEE. The CDR3 consists of 14 residues. The ends were cut back, 0 bases at V and 8 bases at J, with 13 bases in the middle. The CDR3 spells CASSVGDRVSTQYF. The CDR3 coding sequence is TGTGCCAGCAGCGTAGGCGACAGAGTCTCTACGCAGTATTTT.

This rearrangement joins TRBV19 to TRBJ1-5; D might be TRBD1 (5 bases). The CDR3 consists of 14 residues. The germline V gene encodes CDR1 LNHDA and CDR2 SQIVND (reference sequence). V was pared by 7 bases and J by 0 bases, with 10 bases between. This CDR3 is CASTRQGSNQPQHF. The CDR3 coding sequence is TGTGCCAGTACTAGGCAGGGTAGCAATCAGCCCCAGCATTTT.

The chain combines TRBV5-1 with TRBJ1-3; 7 bases align to TRBD1. Looked up from germline, CDR1 is SGHRS and CDR2 is YFSETQ. The junction had 6 bases not matched to a gene; V was cut back by 4 bases and J by 5 bases. The CDR3 length is 14 residues. CDR3: CASSPQGDRNTIYF. The CDR3 nucleotides read TGCGCCAGCAGCCCTCAGGGGGATCGAAACACCATATATTTT.

The genes are TRBV2 and TRBJ2-3, with 8 positions matching TRBD2. The CDR3 covers 17 residues. The trim removed 3 bases at V and 3 bases at J, leaving 11 bases unmatched. Germline assignment: CDR1 SNHLY and CDR2 FYNNEI. The CDR3 bases are TGTGCCAGCAGTGAGGGGCTGGCGGGGGGCCTAACAGATACGCAGTATTTT. Its protein is CASSEGLAGGLTDTQYF.

The V gene is TRBV2, the J gene TRBJ1-2; D might be TRBD1 (6 bases). Germline-derived CDR1 and CDR2 are SNHLY and FYNNEI. Trimming pared 6 bases from V and 2 bases from J, leaving 13 bases between. The CDR3 has 14 amino acids. The CDR3 region is CASRDTGTNYGYTF. CDR3 in DNA: TGTGCCAGCAGGGATACCGGGACAAACTATGGCTACACCTTC.

The rearrangement joins TRBV5-6 to TRBJ2-4, with 11 bases aligning to TRBD2. Looked up from germline, CDR1 is SGHDT and CDR2 is YYEEEE. This CDR3 region has 16 residues. Trimming at V came to 2 bases and at J to 7 bases, leaving 8 bases not matched to a gene. The CDR3: CASSFIASGGYNIQYF. In DNA, the CDR3 is TGTGCCAGCAGCTTTATCGCTAGCGGGGGGTATAACATTCAGTACTTC. Full variable domain (rest looked up from reference TRBV5-6 and TRBJ2-4): DAGVTQSPTHLIKTRGQQVTLRCSPKSGHDTVSWYQQALGQGPQFIFQYYEEEERQRGNFPDRFSGHQFPNYSSELNVNALLLGDSALYLCASSFIASGGYNIQYFGAGTRLSVL.

V is TRBV7-9 and J is TRBJ1-1; possible D gene TRBD1, 6 bases. Per germline, CDR1 SEHNR and CDR2 FQNEAQ (reference sequence). Trimming removed 5 bases from V and 0 bases from J, with 13 bases in between. There are 15 residues in the CDR3. CDR3 bases: TGTGCCAGCAGCCCCGAGCGGGGGCTGAACACTGAAGCTTTCTTT. Protein product: CASSPERGLNTEAFF.

This sequence joins TRBV11-3 and TRBJ2-3; D remains ambiguous. V lost 1 base and J 10 bases, leaving 12 bases between the germline ends. Germline V gene data show CDR1 as SGHNT and CDR2 as YENEEA. The CDR3 has 13 residues. CDR3 nucleotide sequence: TGTGCCAGCAGCTTAGGTGGCGGTGGTTCGCAGTATTTT. It is translated as CASSLGGGGSQYF.

The chain has TRBV18 and TRBJ2-1; 10 bases align to TRBD2. This CDR3 spans 15 amino acids. Trimming removed 5 bases from V and 4 bases from J; junction bases left unmatched: 5. Germline V CDR1 and CDR2: KGHSH, LQKENI. The CDR3 protein is CASSKRTSGYNEQFF. The CDR3 DNA is TGTGCCAGCTCAAAAAGGACTAGCGGTTACAATGAGCAGTTCTTC.

V and J are TRBV30 and TRBJ2-7; D perhaps matches TRBD1 (6 bases). V lost 1 base, J lost 4 bases, and 17 bases lay in between. The CDR3 runs 15 residues. Germline V gene sequence: CDR1 GTSNPN, CDR2 SVGIG (reference sequence). The CDR3 DNA follows: TGTGCCTGGAGTGCCTTGGGGACACGACTTTACGAGCAGTACTTC. This encodes CAWSALGTRLYEQYF.

The chain has TRBV5-5 and TRBJ1-2; 10 bases align to TRBD1. Germline-derived CDR1 and CDR2 are SGHKS and YYEKEE (reference sequence). The CDR3 consists of 16 residues. The ends lost 0 bases at V and 4 bases at J; junction bases unmatched: 6. This CDR3 reads CASSLGGQGTFYGYTF. CDR3 nucleotide sequence: TGTGCCAGCAGCTTGGGGGGACAGGGGACCTTCTATGGCTACACCTTC.

Only a few counts were recorded for this clone. The chain couples TRBV5-4 to TRBJ2-1, with 8 bases fitting TRBD2. V gave up 1 base and J gave up 0 bases; unmatched junction bases: 3. CDR3 length equals 16 residues. Germline values: CDR1 SGHNT, CDR2 YYREEE (reference sequence). DNA of the CDR3: TGTGCCAGCAGCTTGACTAGCGGCGGCTCCTACAATGAGCAGTTCTTC. This gives the protein CASSLTSGGSYNEQFF. The entire variable domain, with the rest obtained from reference TRBV5-4 and TRBJ2-1, is as follows: ETGVTQSPTHLIKTRGQQVTLRCSSQSGHNTVSWYQQALGQGPQFIFQYYREEENGRGNFPPRFSGLQFPNYSSELNVNALELDDSALYLCASSLTSGGSYNEQFFGPGTRLTVL.

This clone turned up a few times. The rearrangement joins TRBV9 to TRBJ2-7, with 11 bases matching TRBD1. J lost 0 bases, V lost 0 bases, and 2 bases had no gene match. Germline V gene lookup returns CDR1 SGDLS and CDR2 YYNGEE. The CDR3 has 16 residues. CDR3 loop: CASSVGGTGGSYEQYF. The CDR3 DNA follows: TGTGCCAGCAGCGTAGGAGGGACAGGGGGCTCCTACGAGCAGTACTTC.

This sequence joins TRBV10-3 and TRBJ1-6; 8 bases map to TRBD1. In germline, CDR1 is ENHRY, CDR2 SYGVKD. This CDR3 has 13 amino acids. The J segment lost 6 bases and the V segment lost 10 bases, leaving 5 bases of the junction unmatched. CDR3 nucleotide sequence: TGTGCCAACCAGGGGGCGAGTAATTCACCCCTCCACTTT. Translation: CANQGASNSPLHF.